The present T cell receptor beta chain was sequenced within a study of blood T cells in healthy people across ages. In the case of this clonotype: As yet, its antigen is unknown.

For the second PCR, which ran for roughly 6 to 11 cycles, a sample-barcoded 5' primer and a J-beta primer mix were used. A template-switch adaptor that had 12 random nucleotides put a tag on each cDNA molecule. TCRdb re-analysed the 5' RACE reads in MiXCR, keeping a single row per CDR3 protein. The profile shows 1,800,000 or so distinct CDR3 sequences, 35% to 50% of them singletons. The sample providers were healthy Caucasian people from Russia, aged about 6 to 90. J lost 8 bases, V lost 3 bases, and 22 bases had no gene match. The CDR3 has 19 residues. Study conclusions and caveats: As age increased, TCR beta diversity per million T cells fell in a roughly linear fashion.

The sample taken for sequencing was blood. The TCR originated in a human donor in good health. The chain links TRBV12-3 or TRBV12-4 to TRBJ1-5, with TRBD1 matching 7 bases. The CDR3 region has the DNA TGTGCCAGCAGTTTCTTCCTAACCCCAGACAGGGCCGTTTCTGAGCCCCAGCATTTT. Protein product: CASSFFLTPDRAVSEPQHF.